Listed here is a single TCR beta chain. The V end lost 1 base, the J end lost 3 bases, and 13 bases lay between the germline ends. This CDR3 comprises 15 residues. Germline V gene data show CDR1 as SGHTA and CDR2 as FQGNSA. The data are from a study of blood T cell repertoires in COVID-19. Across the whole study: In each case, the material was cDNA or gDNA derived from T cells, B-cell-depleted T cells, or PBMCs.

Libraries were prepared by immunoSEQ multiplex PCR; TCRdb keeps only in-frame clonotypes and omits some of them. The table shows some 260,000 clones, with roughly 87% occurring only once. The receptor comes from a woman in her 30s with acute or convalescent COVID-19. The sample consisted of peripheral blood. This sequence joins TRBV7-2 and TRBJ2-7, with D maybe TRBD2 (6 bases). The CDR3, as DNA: TGTGCCAGCAGCTTAGAGCGGGCCCGACTCTACGAGCAGTACTTC. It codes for CASSLERARLYEQYF. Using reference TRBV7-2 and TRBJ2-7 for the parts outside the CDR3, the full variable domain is GAGVSQSPSNKVTEKGKDVELRCDPISGHTALYWYRQSLGQGLEFLIYFQGNSAPDKSGLPSDRFSAERTGGSVSTLTIQRTQQEDSAVYLCASSLERARLYEQYFGPGTRLTVT.